A selection of T cell receptor beta chains follows, all from one sample in a study of monozygotic twins with inflammatory bowel disease. Following a re-call of the 5' RACE reads, TCRdb has one entry per CDR3 protein and lacks DNA. The sample yields roughly 320,000 distinct CDR3 sequences, of which the top ten take up approximately 5.9%. Sample: blood. These receptor sequences come from a human donor with ulcerative colitis or Crohn's disease, or a healthy co-twin of an affected twin (not recorded which). The CDR3 runs from the conserved cysteine through the conserved F or W.

J gene	V gene	CDR3 protein
TRBJ2-1	TRBV12-3/TRBV12-4	CASSWGQGVGNEQFF
TRBJ1-2	TRBV20-1	CSATQGGNYGYTF
TRBJ2-1	TRBV19	CASSAEGLAGVYEQFF
TRBJ2-5	TRBV12-3/TRBV12-4	CAGSLVRGGLTGETQYF
TRBJ1-5	TRBV12-3/TRBV12-4	CASSLTDRGPNQPQHF
TRBJ2-1	TRBV5-1	CASSIPGTTYNEQFF
TRBJ2-7	TRBV7-2	CASSLTIGEQYF
TRBJ2-4	TRBV4-3	CASSQDTQRAKNIQYF
TRBJ2-7	TRBV11-3	CASSVGTAYEQYF
TRBJ2-3	TRBV2	CASRRLAGGSSTTDTQYF
TRBJ2-3	TRBV5-1	CASSYGRSSSTDTQYF
TRBJ2-7	TRBV2	CASTAGRLDEQYF
TRBJ2-5	TRBV12-3/TRBV12-4	CASSSFGTPGTETQYF
TRBJ2-6	TRBV20-1	CSASGGANVLTF
TRBJ2-5	TRBV6-2/TRBV6-3	CASSYGAGQETQYF
TRBJ2-1	TRBV20-1	CSARVLRDGYNEQFF
TRBJ2-2	TRBV19	CASSILGVWGLSNTGELFF
TRBJ1-2	TRBV6-5	CASSYSQGARFNYGYTF
TRBJ2-7	TRBV6-2/TRBV6-3	CASSYRGEQYF
TRBJ2-3	TRBV20-1	CSAPTQGVGTDTQYF
TRBJ2-4	TRBV7-8	CVSSSRTVSIQYF
TRBJ2-2	TRBV11-2	CASSLVGFGAVMTGELFF
TRBJ1-5	TRBV12-3/TRBV12-4	CASSFLFEDQPQHF
TRBJ2-7	TRBV6-5	CASSANYEQYF
TRBJ2-2	TRBV7-9	CASSLGVPGKTGELFF
TRBJ1-6	TRBV7-2	CASSSLGGQNNSPLHF
TRBJ2-3	TRBV5-1	CASSLEGLLDTQYF